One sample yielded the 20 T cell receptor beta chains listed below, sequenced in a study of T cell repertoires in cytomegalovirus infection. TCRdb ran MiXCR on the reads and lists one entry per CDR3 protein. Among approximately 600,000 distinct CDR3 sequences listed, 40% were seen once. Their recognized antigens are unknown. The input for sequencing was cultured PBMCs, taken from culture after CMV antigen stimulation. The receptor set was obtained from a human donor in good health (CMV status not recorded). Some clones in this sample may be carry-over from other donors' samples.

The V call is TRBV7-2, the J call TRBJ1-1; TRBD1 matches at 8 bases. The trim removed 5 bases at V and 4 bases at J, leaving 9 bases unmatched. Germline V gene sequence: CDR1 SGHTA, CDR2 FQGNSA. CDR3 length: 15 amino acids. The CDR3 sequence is CASSTRTGFGTEAFF. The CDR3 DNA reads TGTGCCAGCAGCACCCGGACAGGGTTCGGCACTGAAGCTTTCTTT.

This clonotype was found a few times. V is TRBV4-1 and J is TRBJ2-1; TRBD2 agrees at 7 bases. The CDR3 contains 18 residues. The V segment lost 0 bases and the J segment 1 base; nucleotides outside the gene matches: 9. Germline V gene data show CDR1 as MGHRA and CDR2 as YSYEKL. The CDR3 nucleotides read TGCGCCAGCAGCCAAGATCCGGCGGGGGTGGGGTCCTACAATGAGCAGTTCTTC. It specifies CASSQDPAGVGSYNEQFF.

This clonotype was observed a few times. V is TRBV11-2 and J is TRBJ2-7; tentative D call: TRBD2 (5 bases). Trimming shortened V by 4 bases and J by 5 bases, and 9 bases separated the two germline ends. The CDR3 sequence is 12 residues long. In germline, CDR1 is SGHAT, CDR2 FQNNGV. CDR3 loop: CASSSPGNEQYF. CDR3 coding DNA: TGTGCCAGCAGCTCTCCCGGGAACGAGCAGTACTTC.

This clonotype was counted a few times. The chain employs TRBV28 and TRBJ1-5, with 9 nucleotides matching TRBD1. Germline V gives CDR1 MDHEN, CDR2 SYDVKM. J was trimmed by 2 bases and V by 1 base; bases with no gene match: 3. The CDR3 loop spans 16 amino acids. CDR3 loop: CASSLLRQGGNQPQHF. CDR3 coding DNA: TGTGCCAGCAGTTTATTGAGACAGGGGGGCAATCAGCCCCAGCATTTT.

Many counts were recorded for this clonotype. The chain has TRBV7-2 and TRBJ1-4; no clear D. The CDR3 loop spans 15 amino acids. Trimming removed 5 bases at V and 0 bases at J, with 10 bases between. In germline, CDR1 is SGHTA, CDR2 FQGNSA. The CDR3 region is CASSPSRATNEKLFF. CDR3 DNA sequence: TGTGCCAGCAGCCCTAGTCGGGCAACTAATGAAAAACTGTTTTTT. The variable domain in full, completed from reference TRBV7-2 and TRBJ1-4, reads GAGVSQSPSNKVTEKGKDVELRCDPISGHTALYWYRQSLGQGLEFLIYFQGNSAPDKSGLPSDRFSAERTGGSVSTLTIQRTQQEDSAVYLCASSPSRATNEKLFFGSGTQLSVL.

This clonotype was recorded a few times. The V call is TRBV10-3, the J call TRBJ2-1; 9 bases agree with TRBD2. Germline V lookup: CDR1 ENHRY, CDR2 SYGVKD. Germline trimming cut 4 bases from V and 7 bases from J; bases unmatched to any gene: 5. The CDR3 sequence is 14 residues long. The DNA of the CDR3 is TGTGCCATCAGTGCATCTAGCGGGGCTAATGAGCAGTTCTTC. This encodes CAISASSGANEQFF.

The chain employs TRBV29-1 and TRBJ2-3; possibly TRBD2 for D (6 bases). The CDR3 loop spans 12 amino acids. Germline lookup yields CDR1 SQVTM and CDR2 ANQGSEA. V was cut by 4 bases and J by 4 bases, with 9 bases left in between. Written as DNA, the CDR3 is TGCAGCGTTGGAGGGGAGGCAGATACGCAGTATTTT. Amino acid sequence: CSVGGEADTQYF.

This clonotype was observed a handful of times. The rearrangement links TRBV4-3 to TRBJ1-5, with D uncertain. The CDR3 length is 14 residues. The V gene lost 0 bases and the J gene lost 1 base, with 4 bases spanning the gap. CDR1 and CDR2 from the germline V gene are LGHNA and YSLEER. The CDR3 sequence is CASSQELSNQPQHF. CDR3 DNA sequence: TGCGCCAGCAGCCAAGAGTTGAGCAATCAGCCCCAGCATTTT.

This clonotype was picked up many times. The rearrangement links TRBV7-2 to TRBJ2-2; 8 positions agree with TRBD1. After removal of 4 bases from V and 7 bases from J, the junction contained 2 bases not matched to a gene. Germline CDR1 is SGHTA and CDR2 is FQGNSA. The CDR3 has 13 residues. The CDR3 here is CASSSRGRGELFF. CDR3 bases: TGTGCCAGCAGCTCCAGGGGGCGCGGGGAGCTGTTTTTT.

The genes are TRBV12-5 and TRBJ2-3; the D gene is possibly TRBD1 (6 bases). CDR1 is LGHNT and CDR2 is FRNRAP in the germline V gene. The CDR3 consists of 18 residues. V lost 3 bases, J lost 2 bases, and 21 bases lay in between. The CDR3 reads CASGFAPGTRPSTDTQYF. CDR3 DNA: TGTGCTAGTGGTTTCGCCCCCGGGACACGACCCTCCACAGATACGCAGTATTTT.

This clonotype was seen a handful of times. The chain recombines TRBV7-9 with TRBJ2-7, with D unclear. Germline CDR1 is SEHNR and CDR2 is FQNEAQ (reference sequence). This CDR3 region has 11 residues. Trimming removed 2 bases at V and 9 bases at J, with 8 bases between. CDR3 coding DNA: TGTGCCAGCAGCTTAACCGCTGTGCAGTACTTC. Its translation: CASSLTAVQYF.

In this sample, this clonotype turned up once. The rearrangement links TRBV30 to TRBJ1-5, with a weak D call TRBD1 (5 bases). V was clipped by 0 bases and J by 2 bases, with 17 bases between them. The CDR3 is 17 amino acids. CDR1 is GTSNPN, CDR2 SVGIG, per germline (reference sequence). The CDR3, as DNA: TGTGCCTGGAGTGTAAGGTGGTCGGGGGGGGGCAATCAGCCCCAGCATTTT. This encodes CAWSVRWSGGGNQPQHF.

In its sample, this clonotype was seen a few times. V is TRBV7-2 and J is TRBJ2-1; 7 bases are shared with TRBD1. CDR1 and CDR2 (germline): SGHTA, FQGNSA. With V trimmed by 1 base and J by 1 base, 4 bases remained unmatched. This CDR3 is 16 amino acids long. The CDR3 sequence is CASSLGGTVSYNEQFF. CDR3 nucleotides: TGTGCCAGCAGCTTAGGGGGGACAGTTTCCTACAATGAGCAGTTCTTC. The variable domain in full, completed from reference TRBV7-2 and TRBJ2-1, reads GAGVSQSPSNKVTEKGKDVELRCDPISGHTALYWYRQSLGQGLEFLIYFQGNSAPDKSGLPSDRFSAERTGGSVSTLTIQRTQQEDSAVYLCASSLGGTVSYNEQFFGPGTRLTVL.

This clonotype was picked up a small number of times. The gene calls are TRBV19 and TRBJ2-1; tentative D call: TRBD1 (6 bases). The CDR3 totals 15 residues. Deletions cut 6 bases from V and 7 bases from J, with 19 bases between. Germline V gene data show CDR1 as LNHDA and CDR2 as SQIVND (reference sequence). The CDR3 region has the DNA TGTGCCAGTAGACGACAGGACGGGATAGAGAATGAGCAGTTCTTC. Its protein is CASRRQDGIENEQFF.

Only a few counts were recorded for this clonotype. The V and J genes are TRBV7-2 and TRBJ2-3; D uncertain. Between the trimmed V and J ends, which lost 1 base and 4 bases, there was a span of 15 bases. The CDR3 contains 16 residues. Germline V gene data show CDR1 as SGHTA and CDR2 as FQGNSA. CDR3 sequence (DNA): TGTGCCAGCAGCTTAGTGGGCGCCAACGCCGCAGATACGCAGTATTTT. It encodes CASSLVGANAADTQYF.

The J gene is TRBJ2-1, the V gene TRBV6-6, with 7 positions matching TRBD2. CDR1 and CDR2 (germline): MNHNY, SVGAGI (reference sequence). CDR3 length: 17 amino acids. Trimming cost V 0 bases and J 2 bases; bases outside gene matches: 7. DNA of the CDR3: TGTGCCAGCAGTTACTCGGCCGCTAGCGGCACCTACAATGAGCAGTTCTTC. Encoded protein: CASSYSAASGTYNEQFF.

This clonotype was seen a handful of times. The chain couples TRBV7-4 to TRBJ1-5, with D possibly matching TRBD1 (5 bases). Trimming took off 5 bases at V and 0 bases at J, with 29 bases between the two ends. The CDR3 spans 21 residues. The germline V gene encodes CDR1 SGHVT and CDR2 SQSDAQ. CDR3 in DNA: TGTGCCAGCAGCCCTTATACCAATTCTGGGGCGCGTATCAATAGCAATCAGCCCCAGCATTTT. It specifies CASSPYTNSGARINSNQPQHF.

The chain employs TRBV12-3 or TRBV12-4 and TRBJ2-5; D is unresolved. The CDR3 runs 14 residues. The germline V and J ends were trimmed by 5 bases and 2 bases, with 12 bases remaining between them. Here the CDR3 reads CASSPMTIQETQYF. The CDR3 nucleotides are TGTGCCAGCAGTCCAATGACCATTCAAGAGACCCAGTACTTC.

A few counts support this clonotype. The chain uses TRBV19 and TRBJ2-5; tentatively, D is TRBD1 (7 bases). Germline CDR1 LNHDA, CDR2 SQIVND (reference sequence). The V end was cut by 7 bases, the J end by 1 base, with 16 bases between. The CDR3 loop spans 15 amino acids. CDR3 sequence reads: CASTHHRGGQETQYF. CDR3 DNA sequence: TGTGCCAGTACCCACCACAGGGGAGGCCAAGAGACCCAGTACTTC.

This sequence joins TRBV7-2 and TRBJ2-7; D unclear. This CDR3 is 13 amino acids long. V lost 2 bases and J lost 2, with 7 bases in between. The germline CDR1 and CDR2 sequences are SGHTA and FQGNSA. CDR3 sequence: CASSLNQPYEQYF. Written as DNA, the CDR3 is TGTGCCAGCAGCTTAAATCAGCCCTACGAGCAGTACTTC.